These 19 T cell receptor beta chains share one sample of origin, sequenced in a study of blood T cell repertoires in COVID-19. The table came from immunoSEQ multiplex PCR; TCRdb's copy has only in-frame clones and leaves some out. The table lists 200,000 to 300,000 clones, about 90% of them singletons. Specimen: PBMCs or T cells enriched from blood (not recorded which). These receptor sequences come from a man over 45 who had been exposed to COVID-19.

V and J are TRBV12-3 or TRBV12-4 and TRBJ1-2; D is uncertain. Trimming took 1 base from V and 4 from J, leaving 7 bases between them. The CDR3 extends over 13 amino acids. As DNA, the CDR3 is TGTGCCAGCAGTTTAGAACAGCCCTATGGCTACACCTTC. Translation gives CASSLEQPYGYTF.

The chain joins TRBV6-1 to TRBJ1-2; 9 bases line up with TRBD1. The CDR3 totals 17 residues. Looked up from germline, CDR1 is MNHNS and CDR2 is SASEGT. The trim removed 4 bases at V and 0 bases at J, leaving 9 bases unmatched. The CDR3 nucleotides read TGTGCCAGCAGTGTCTACGGGACAGGGCCCTCTAACTATGGCTACACCTTC. Its protein product is CASSVYGTGPSNYGYTF.

The rearrangement uses TRBV5-1 and TRBJ2-1; D unresolved. The V and J ends lost 4 bases and 10 bases respectively, with 15 bases between them. Germline assignment: CDR1 SGHRS and CDR2 YFSETQ. This CDR3 spans 13 amino acids. CDR3: CASSLYSLSEQFF. CDR3 sequence (DNA): TGCGCCAGCAGCCTATATAGCCTTTCCGAGCAGTTCTTC.

Here the CDR3 reads CASSTTEFTYEQYF. Written as DNA, the CDR3 is TGCGCCAGCAGCACCACCGAGTTTACTTACGAGCAGTACTTC. V gene TRBV5-1 combines with J gene TRBJ2-7, with unresolved D. CDR1 SGHRS and CDR2 YFSETQ come from the germline V gene. V was trimmed by 4 bases and J by 4 bases, leaving 15 bases between them. The CDR3 consists of 14 residues.

As to this clone: Given the absence of the conserved phenylalanine or tryptophan at the CDR3 end, a read error is likely. Because the CDR3's place on the DNA is in doubt, the DNA is left out and the CDR3 is given as listed by TCRdb. The chain links TRBV25-1 to TRBJ1-2; TRBD1, the table's D call, was not compared with the DNA. Germline CDR1 MGHDK, CDR2 SYGVNS. 9 amino acids form the CDR3, both terminal residues included. The CDR3 sequence: CASSESRGN.

The gene calls are TRBV4-1 and TRBJ2-1; 7 bases are shared with TRBD2. The CDR3 has 17 residues. J lost 6 bases, V lost 4 bases, and 15 bases had no gene match. The germline gives CDR1 MGHRA, CDR2 YSYEKL. CDR3 region: CASSRVGLVTAGNEQFF. The CDR3 coding sequence is TGCGCCAGCAGCCGAGTCGGACTAGTTACGGCGGGCAATGAGCAGTTCTTC.

The V call is TRBV7-3, the J call TRBJ2-3; D may be TRBD2 (6 bases). Trimming cost V 1 base and J 2 bases, with 22 bases left between them. The CDR3 consists of 19 residues. Germline V gene data show CDR1 as SGHTA and CDR2 as FQGTGA. CDR3 protein: CASSLIVRPGDFDTDTQYF. The CDR3, as DNA: TGTGCCAGCAGCTTAATTGTACGGCCGGGGGACTTCGACACAGATACGCAGTATTTT.

In DNA, the CDR3 is TGTGCCAGCAGCTTCCTTGAGGGATATCAGCCCCAGCATTTT. As protein: CASSFLEGYQPQHF. The chain recombines TRBV28 with TRBJ1-5; no reliable D call. The CDR3 runs 14 residues. Trimming removed 6 bases from V and 5 bases from J, with 14 bases in between. Per the germline V gene, CDR1 is MDHEN and CDR2 is SYDVKM.

This sequence joins TRBV7-2 and TRBJ2-7; weak D call: TRBD1 (5 bases). V was cut by 0 bases and J by 3 bases, with 9 bases left in between. The CDR3 has 14 residues. Germline V gene data show CDR1 as SGHTA and CDR2 as FQGNSA. Here the CDR3 DNA reads TGTGCCAGCAGCTTAGCCCTAGGACACTACGAGCAGTACTTC. Amino acid sequence: CASSLALGHYEQYF.

This chain joins TRBV5-1 and TRBJ2-2; 7 bases are a match to TRBD2. The CDR3 has 16 amino acids. Germline V gene data show CDR1 as SGHRS and CDR2 as YFSETQ. J was trimmed by 4 bases and V by 4 bases; bases with no gene match: 10. The CDR3 coding sequence is TGCGCCAGCAGCCCCGGTGTGGGAGGGCCCACCGGGGAGCTGTTTTTT. It encodes CASSPGVGGPTGELFF.

The rearrangement links TRBV12-5 to TRBJ2-3; 7 nucleotides align to TRBD1. Germline CDR1 LGHNT, CDR2 FRNRAP. The trim removed 1 base at V and 6 bases at J, leaving 4 bases unmatched. The CDR3 totals 14 residues. The CDR3 here is CASGLGQGVDTQYF. The CDR3 DNA sequence: TGTGCTAGTGGTTTGGGACAGGGAGTTGATACGCAGTATTTT.

The chain carries TRBV11-3 and TRBJ2-7, with a tentative D call TRBD2 (5 bases). This CDR3 region has 14 residues. Germline values: CDR1 SGHNT, CDR2 YENEEA. The V and J ends lost 3 bases and 2 bases respectively, with 11 bases between them. This CDR3 is CASSFRTGTYEQYF. Written as DNA, the CDR3 is TGTGCCAGCAGCTTTCGGACGGGAACCTACGAGCAGTACTTC. Full variable domain (outside the CDR3, taken from reference TRBV11-3 and TRBJ2-7): EAGVVQSPRYKIIEKKQPVAFWCNPISGHNTLYWYLQNLGQGPELLIRYENEEAVDDSQLPKDRFSAERLKGVDSTLKIQPAELGDSAVYLCASSFRTGTYEQYFGPGTRLTVT.

Many counts were recorded for this clone. V and J are TRBV3-1 (or the pseudogene TRBV3-2) and TRBJ1-6, with D unclear. The V gene lost 1 base and the J gene lost 10 bases, with 8 bases spanning the gap. CDR3 length: 13 amino acids. Germline V gene lookup returns CDR1 LGHDT and CDR2 YNNKEL (reference sequence). CDR3 nucleotide sequence: TGTGCCAGCAGCCAAGCATACAGCTCACCCCTCCACTTT. This encodes CASSQAYSSPLHF.

The rearrangement uses TRBV20-1 and TRBJ2-1; no clear D. V dropped 3 bases and J dropped 0 bases, with 9 bases sitting between them. This CDR3 comprises 14 residues. The germline CDR1 and CDR2 sequences are DFQATT and SNEGSKA (reference sequence). Here the CDR3 reads CSASTESSYNEQFF. The DNA for the CDR3 is TGCAGTGCTAGTACGGAGAGCTCCTACAATGAGCAGTTCTTC.

This rearrangement joins TRBV9 to TRBJ2-1; D remains unclear. The CDR3 is 15 amino acids. In germline, CDR1 is SGDLS, CDR2 YYNGEE. V lost 0 bases to trimming and J lost 2 bases, with 9 bases between them. CDR3 DNA sequence: TGTGCCAGCAGCGTAGACACCCCAGCCTACAATGAGCAGTTCTTC. This encodes CASSVDTPAYNEQFF. Supplemented by reference TRBV9 and TRBJ2-1, the full variable domain reads DSGVTQTPKHLITATGQRVTLRCSPRSGDLSVYWYQQSLDQGLQFLIQYYNGEERAKGNILERFSAQQFPDLHSELNLSSLELGDSALYFCASSVDTPAYNEQFFGPGTRLTVL.

This clone was picked up a small number of times. The chain uses TRBV5-1 and TRBJ2-3; no firm D call. V was clipped by 0 bases and J by 0 bases, with 11 bases between them. This CDR3 region has 16 residues. Per germline, CDR1 SGHRS and CDR2 YFSETQ. CDR3 sequence: CASSLVAVSSTDTQYF. The CDR3 DNA sequence: TGCGCCAGCAGCTTGGTTGCGGTGTCTAGCACAGATACGCAGTATTTT.

CDR3 DNA sequence: TGTGCCAGCAGCTCTCGGACAGGTCCCCCGTGGGTGAGTGGCTACACCTTC. Protein: CASSSRTGPPWVSGYTF. The rearrangement uses TRBV7-9 and TRBJ1-2; TRBD1 matches at 7 bases. J was trimmed by 7 bases and V by 4 bases; bases with no gene match: 18. CDR3 length equals 17 residues. Per the germline V gene, CDR1 is SEHNR and CDR2 is FQNEAQ (reference sequence).

V is TRBV7-8 and J is TRBJ2-7, with a weak D call TRBD1 (7 bases). This CDR3 has 16 residues. CDR1 and CDR2 from the germline V gene are SGHVS and FQNEAQ. V was cut by 4 bases and J by 2 bases, with 18 bases left in between. CDR3 DNA sequence: TGTGCCAGCAGCTCGCACCCAGCAGGGGGGACCTACGAGCAGTACTTC. Its translation is CASSSHPAGGTYEQYF.

The CDR3 sequence: CASSRQGTEAFF. The CDR3 DNA is TGTGCCAGCAGTCGACAGGGCACTGAAGCTTTCTTT. J is TRBJ1-1 and V is TRBV6-5, with 7 bases lining up with TRBD1. This CDR3 has 12 amino acids. The ends lost 5 bases at V and 4 bases at J; junction bases unmatched: 1. CDR1 is MNHEY and CDR2 is SVGAGI in the germline V gene.